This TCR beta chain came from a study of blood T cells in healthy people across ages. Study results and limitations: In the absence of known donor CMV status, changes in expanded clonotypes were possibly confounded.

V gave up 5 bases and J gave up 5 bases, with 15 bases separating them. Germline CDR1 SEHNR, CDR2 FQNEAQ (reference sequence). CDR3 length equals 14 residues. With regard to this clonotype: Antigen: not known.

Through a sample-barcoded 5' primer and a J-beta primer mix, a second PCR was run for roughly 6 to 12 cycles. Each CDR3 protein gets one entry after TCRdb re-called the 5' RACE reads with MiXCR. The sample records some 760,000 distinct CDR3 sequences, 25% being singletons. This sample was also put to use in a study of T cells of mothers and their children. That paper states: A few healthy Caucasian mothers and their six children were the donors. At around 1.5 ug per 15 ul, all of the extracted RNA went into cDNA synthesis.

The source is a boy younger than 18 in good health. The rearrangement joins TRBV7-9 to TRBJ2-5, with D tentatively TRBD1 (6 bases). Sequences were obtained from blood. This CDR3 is CASSGGPGLETQYF. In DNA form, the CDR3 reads TGTGCCAGCAGCGGGGGCCCGGGATTGGAGACCCAGTACTTC.